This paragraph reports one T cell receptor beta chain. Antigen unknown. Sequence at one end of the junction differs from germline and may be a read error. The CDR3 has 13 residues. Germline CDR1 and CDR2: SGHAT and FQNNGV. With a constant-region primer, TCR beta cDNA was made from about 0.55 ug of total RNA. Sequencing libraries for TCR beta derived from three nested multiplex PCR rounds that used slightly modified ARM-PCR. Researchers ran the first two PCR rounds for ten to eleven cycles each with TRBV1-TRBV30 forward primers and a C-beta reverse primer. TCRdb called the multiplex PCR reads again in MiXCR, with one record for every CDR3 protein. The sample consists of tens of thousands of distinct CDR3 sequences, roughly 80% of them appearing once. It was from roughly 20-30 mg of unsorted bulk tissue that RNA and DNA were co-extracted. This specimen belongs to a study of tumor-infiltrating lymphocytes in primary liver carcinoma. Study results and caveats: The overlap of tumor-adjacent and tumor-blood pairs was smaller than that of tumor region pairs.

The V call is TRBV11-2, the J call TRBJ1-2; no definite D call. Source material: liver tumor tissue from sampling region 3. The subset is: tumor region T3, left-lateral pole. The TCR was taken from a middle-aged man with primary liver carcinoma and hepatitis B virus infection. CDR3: CASSITANYGYIF. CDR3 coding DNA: TGTGCCAGCAGCATAACGGCTAACTACGGCTACATCTTC. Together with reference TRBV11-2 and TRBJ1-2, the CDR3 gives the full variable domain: EAGVAQSPRYKIIEKRQSVAFWCNPISGHATLYWYQQILGQGPKLLIQFQNNGVVDDSQLPKDRFSAERLKGVDSTLKIQPAKLEDSAVYLCASSITANYGYIFGSGTRLTVV.